This TCR beta chain is drawn from a study of T cells in tuberculosis. The wider study: T cells were selected with CD1B tetramers loaded with glucose monomycolate. A South African cohort included IGRA-negative adolescents, latently infected IGRA-positive adolescents and adults with active tuberculosis.

General study findings and limits: Smaller alpha distances in active tuberculosis partly reflected shorter CDR3-alpha lengths.

Each donor contributed about 110,000 T cells on average, unsorted. Generated by immunoSEQ multiplex PCR, the TCRdb table keeps only in-frame clones and is missing some. The data show about 22,000 clones, about 97% seen once. This clone has just one count. Its specificity is not known. The germline V gene has CDR1 ENHRY and CDR2 SYGVKD. Trimming cost V 10 bases and J 2 bases; bases outside gene matches: 5. CDR3 length: 15 residues. The receptor comes from a donor aged 5 to 30 with latent tuberculosis or without tuberculosis infection. The sequenced material came from PBMCs. V usage is TRBV10-3 and J usage is TRBJ2-6; 10 positions match TRBD1. The DNA for the CDR3 is TGTGCCACCAGGGACAGGGGACCTGGGGCCAACGTCCTGACTTTC. Amino acid sequence: CATRDRGPGANVLTF.